Below are 14 T cell receptor beta chains sequenced from a single sample in a study of vaccination and CD4 T cells after COVID-19. The study sequenced cultured CD4+ T cell DNA using the Oncomine TCR Beta short-read assay. TCRdb reprocessed the PCR reads via MiXCR and lists one record per CDR3 protein. Among 20,000 or so distinct CDR3 sequences listed, 43% were seen once. The treatment here: approximately nine-day PBMC culture with coronavirus spike peptide pools or control peptides (ViraFEST assay). Antigens for these TCRs are unknown. Input material: CD4+ T cells from blood, cultured in vitro. The origin of the receptors is a human donor who had recovered from COVID-19.

The J gene is TRBJ1-1, the V gene TRBV19; possible D gene TRBD1, 5 bases. Per germline, CDR1 LNHDA and CDR2 SQIVND (reference sequence). The CDR3 covers 14 residues. V dropped 3 bases and J dropped 1 base, with 9 bases sitting between them. The CDR3 here is CASSIGTQNTEAFF. The CDR3 DNA reads TGTGCCAGTAGTATTGGGACTCAGAACACTGAAGCTTTCTTT.

The genes are TRBV7-8 and TRBJ1-1; TRBD1 aligns across 10 bases. The ends lost 5 bases at V and 3 bases at J; junction bases unmatched: 9. Germline V CDR1 and CDR2: SGHVS, FQNEAQ. This CDR3 is built from 16 residues. The CDR3 nucleotides read TGTGCCAGCAGCCTATATACCGGGACAGGGGACACTGAAGCTTTCTTT. It codes for CASSLYTGTGDTEAFF.

The CDR3 DNA sequence: TGTGCCAGCACCCCCGGATTTCTTAGCACAGATACGCAGTATTTT. As protein: CASTPGFLSTDTQYF. The chain combines TRBV9 with TRBJ2-3; D not resolved. V lost 6 bases to trimming and J lost 0 bases, with 14 bases between them. The CDR3 totals 15 residues. Germline V CDR1 and CDR2: SGDLS, YYNGEE.

J is TRBJ2-3 and V is TRBV7-3; D gene uncertain. Germline loops: CDR1 SGHTA, CDR2 FQGTGA. Trimming removed 2 bases from V and 2 bases from J, with 2 bases in between. This CDR3 comprises 12 residues. The CDR3 DNA is TGTGCCAGCAGCTTACCCACAGATACGCAGTATTTT. Its translation: CASSLPTDTQYF. The complete variable domain, with remaining parts taken from reference TRBV7-3 and TRBJ2-3, reads GAGVSQTPSNKVTEKGKYVELRCDPISGHTALYWYRQSLGQGPEFLIYFQGTGAADDSGLPNDRFFAVRPEGSVSTLKIQRTERGDSAVYLCASSLPTDTQYFGPGTRLTVL.

This chain joins TRBV2 and TRBJ1-6; D may be TRBD1 (5 bases). Trimming removed 5 bases from V and 14 bases from J, with 13 bases in between. This CDR3 is 12 amino acids long. The germline CDR1 and CDR2 sequences are SNHLY and FYNNEI. CDR3 sequence reads: CASSLGPRALHF. CDR3 coding DNA: TGTGCCAGCAGTTTGGGGCCTAGGGCCCTCCACTTT.

This clonotype was detected a few times. The chain couples TRBV20-1 to TRBJ2-5; TRBD2 might be the D (6 bases). The CDR3 is 18 amino acids. Germline V gene sequence: CDR1 DFQATT, CDR2 SNEGSKA (reference sequence). V dropped 1 base and J dropped 1 base, with 22 bases sitting between them. The DNA for the CDR3 is TGCAGTGCTAGAGGTGTGACCGTTACTCCGCGGGGCCAAGAGACCCAGTACTTC. Its translation: CSARGVTVTPRGQETQYF.

The chain recombines TRBV28 with TRBJ1-2, with a possible D match to TRBD1 (6 bases). V lost 5 bases and J 8 bases, leaving 21 bases between the germline ends. CDR1 and CDR2 from the germline V gene are MDHEN and SYDVKM. This CDR3 spans 15 amino acids. CDR3 coding DNA: TGTGCCAGCAGTCCGGGACAAGGGTTCGTTGACGGCTACACCTTC. It specifies CASSPGQGFVDGYTF.

The chain couples TRBV28 to TRBJ2-1; TRBD1 is a possible D gene (5 bases). Trimming left V 6 bases short and J 3 bases short, with 15 bases between. CDR3 length: 15 amino acids. The germline CDR1 and CDR2 sequences are MDHEN and SYDVKM. The CDR3 nucleotides read TGTGCCAGCAGCCCAGGGTTAACATTCTACAATGAGCAGTTCTTC. This encodes CASSPGLTFYNEQFF.

This clonotype was counted a few times. The genes are TRBV7-2 and TRBJ2-2; 7 bases agree with TRBD1. Looked up from germline, CDR1 is SGHTA and CDR2 is FQGNSA. The CDR3 sequence is 15 residues long. With V trimmed by 5 bases and J by 4 bases, 7 bases remained unmatched. The CDR3 nucleotides read TGTGCCAGCAGCCATCGACAGGGCACCACCGGGGAGCTGTTTTTT. This sequence encodes CASSHRQGTTGELFF.

This clonotype was seen only a few times. CDR3 protein: CASSLSQGSPLHF. DNA for the CDR3: TGTGCCAGCAGCCTATCACAGGGTTCACCCCTCCACTTT. The V gene is TRBV12-3 or TRBV12-4, the J gene TRBJ1-6; D may be TRBD1 (6 bases). The ends were cut back, 6 bases at V and 9 bases at J, with 12 bases in the middle. There are 13 residues in the CDR3.

This chain uses TRBV6-1 with TRBJ2-1; the D call may be TRBD1 or TRBD2 (5 bases each). Germline assignment: CDR1 MNHNS and CDR2 SASEGT. This CDR3 has 15 amino acids. V gave up 6 bases and J gave up 7 bases, with 19 bases separating them. The CDR3 loop reads CASSRGTPGRNEQFF. CDR3 DNA: TGTGCCAGCAGCAGAGGGACCCCTGGACGGAATGAGCAGTTCTTC.

The V gene is TRBV18, the J gene TRBJ2-7; possibly TRBD2 for D (6 bases). This CDR3 contains 13 residues. Trimming shortened V by 6 bases and J by 5 bases, and 14 bases separated the two germline ends. Germline loops: CDR1 KGHSH, CDR2 LQKENI. This CDR3 reads CASSLFWEDEQYF. The CDR3, as DNA: TGTGCCAGCTCCCTATTCTGGGAGGACGAGCAGTACTTC.

The V gene is TRBV28, the J gene TRBJ2-4; maybe TRBD1 (6 bases). This CDR3 is 17 amino acids long. CDR1 and CDR2 from the germline V gene are MDHEN and SYDVKM. The V gene lost 6 bases and the J gene lost 3 bases, with 21 bases spanning the gap. The CDR3 here is CASSPKKRTDYKNIQYF. CDR3 DNA sequence: TGTGCCAGCAGCCCTAAGAAGAGGACAGACTACAAAAACATTCAGTACTTC.

The CDR3 sequence is CSAQPNRENEAFF. For the CDR3, the DNA is TGCAGTGCGCAACCCAACAGGGAGAATGAAGCTTTCTTT. This chain links TRBV20-1 with TRBJ1-1; weak D call: TRBD1 (6 bases). Trimming removed 6 bases at V and 7 bases at J, with 18 bases between. There are 13 residues in the CDR3. Germline V gene lookup returns CDR1 DFQATT and CDR2 SNEGSKA (reference sequence).